This TCR beta chain was documented in a study of blood T cell repertoires in COVID-19 (dated by TCRdb to the early 2020s). With regard to the full study: Samples from collaborators originated in the United States, Italy and Spain and spanned both the acute and convalescent phases of COVID-19. The prospective study material was composed of cDNA or gDNA derived from T cells, B-cell-depleted T cells, or PBMCs. Deeply sampled blood TCRbeta repertoires from subjects exposed to, actively infected with, or recovered from COVID-19 were included in the dataset. The repertoires were released in a freely available public database intended as a resource for research on the immune response to SARS-CoV-2. Samples were obtained from the ongoing ImmuneRACE study (first 160 participants) and from about 1,300 subjects provided by 6 global collaborators. The sample metadata nearly always contained a de-identified subject ID, COVID-19 status, age in years and sex. HLA class I and class II types, where available, came from metadata supplied by the sample provider rather than from assay-based typing.

At one collaborating source in Seattle, patients were enrolled during active infection and were followed longitudinally through the course of disease. The collaborating institutions used their own protocols to collect whole blood in K2EDTA tubes. For TCRbeta analysis, collaborators shipped samples in one of three forms: frozen whole blood, isolated PBMCs, or DNA extracted from either of those sample types. With respect to this clone: Its antigen specificity is not known. No base-level quality is on record; no much larger clone is a single base apart.

For CDR1 and CDR2, the germline V gene lists SGHAT and FQNNGV. The germline V end is reduced by 4 bases and the J end by 6 bases; junction bases left unmatched: 13. Counted from cysteine to phenylalanine, this CDR3 has 17 amino acids. Solely the CDR3 DNA is kept, with 51 bases framed from the first base. TCRbeta CDR3 regions were amplified from genomic DNA by means of the immunoSEQ Assay, a bias-controlled multiplex PCR. Processing in the source paper ran as follows. Nucleated cell counts per sample were estimated from amplification of reference gene primers within the assay. Sequence reads were collapsed and filtered to measure the absolute abundance of every unique TCRbeta CDR3 rearrangement. Productive Simpson clonality was computed per sample as the square root of Simpson's diversity index over productive rearrangements. Here the immuneACCESS table is served through TCRdb, limited to in-frame sequences with V and J called. Missing clones are a known gap in these copies; in checked studies unresolved V genes cover under half, and the rest lacks a known reason. D and trimming come from the DNA, and the V and J calls and clone size come from that table. Across this sample there are hundreds of thousands of clones, with about 91% seen only once. The ten most abundant clones make up under 8% of the sample.

The research as a whole found: How much clinical and demographic metadata was included differed by source and by participant, and the metadata was provided uncurated.

This TCR was sampled from a young woman with COVID-19, enrolled during active disease. This sequence uses TRBV11-2 and TRBJ1-1, with 11 central nucleotides matching TRBD1. The sequencing input was peripheral blood. The DNA is as follows: TGTGCCAGCAGCTCGTTTAGAGGACGGGACAGGGGGGCTGAAGCTTTCTTT. Its protein product is CASSSFRGRDRGAEAFF.